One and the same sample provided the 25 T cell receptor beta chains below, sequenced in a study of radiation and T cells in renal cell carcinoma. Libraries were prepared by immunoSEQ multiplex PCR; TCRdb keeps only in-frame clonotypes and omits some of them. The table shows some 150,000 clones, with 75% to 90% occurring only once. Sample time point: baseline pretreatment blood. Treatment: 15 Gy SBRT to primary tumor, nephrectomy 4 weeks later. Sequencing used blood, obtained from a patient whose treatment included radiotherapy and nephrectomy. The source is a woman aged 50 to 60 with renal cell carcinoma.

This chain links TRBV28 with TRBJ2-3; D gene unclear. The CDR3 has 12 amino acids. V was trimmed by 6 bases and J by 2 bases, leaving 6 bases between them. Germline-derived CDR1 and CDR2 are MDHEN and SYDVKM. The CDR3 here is CASSMLTDTQYF. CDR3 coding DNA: TGTGCCAGCAGCATGCTCACAGATACGCAGTATTTT. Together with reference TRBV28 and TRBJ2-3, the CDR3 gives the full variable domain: DVKVTQSSRYLVKRTGEKVFLECVQDMDHENMFWYRQDPGLGLRLIYFSYDVKMKEKGDIPEGYSVSREKKERFSLILESASTNQTSMYLCASSMLTDTQYFGPGTRLTVL.

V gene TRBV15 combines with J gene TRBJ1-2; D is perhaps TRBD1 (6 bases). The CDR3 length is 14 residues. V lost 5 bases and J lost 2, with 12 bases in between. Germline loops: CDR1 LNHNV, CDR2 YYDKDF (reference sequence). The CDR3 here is CATSPYQGNYGYTF. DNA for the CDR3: TGTGCCACCAGCCCGTATCAGGGGAACTATGGCTACACCTTC.

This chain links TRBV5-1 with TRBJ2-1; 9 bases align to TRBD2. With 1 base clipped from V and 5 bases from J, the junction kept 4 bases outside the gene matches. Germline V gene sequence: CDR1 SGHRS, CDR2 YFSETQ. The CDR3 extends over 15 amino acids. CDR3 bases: TGCGCCAGCAGCTTGTTAGCGGGAGATCACAATGAGCAGTTCTTC. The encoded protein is CASSLLAGDHNEQFF.

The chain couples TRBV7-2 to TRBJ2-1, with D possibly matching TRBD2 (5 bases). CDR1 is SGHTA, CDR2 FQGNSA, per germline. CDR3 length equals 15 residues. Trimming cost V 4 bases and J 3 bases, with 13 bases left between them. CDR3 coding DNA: TGTGCCAGCAGCTCCTCCCCGGGGTACTACAATGAGCAGTTCTTC. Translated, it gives CASSSSPGYYNEQFF.

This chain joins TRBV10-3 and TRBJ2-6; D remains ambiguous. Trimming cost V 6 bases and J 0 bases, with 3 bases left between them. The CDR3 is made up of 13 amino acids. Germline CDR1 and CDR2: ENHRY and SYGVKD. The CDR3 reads CAIRSSGANVLTF. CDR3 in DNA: TGTGCCATCAGATCCTCTGGGGCCAACGTCCTGACTTTC.

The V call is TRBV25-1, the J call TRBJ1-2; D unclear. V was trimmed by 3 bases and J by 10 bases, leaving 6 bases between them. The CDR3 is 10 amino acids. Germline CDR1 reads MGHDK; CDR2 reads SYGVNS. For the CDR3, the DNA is TGTGCCAGCAGTGACAGCTCCTACACCTTC. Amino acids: CASSDSSYTF.

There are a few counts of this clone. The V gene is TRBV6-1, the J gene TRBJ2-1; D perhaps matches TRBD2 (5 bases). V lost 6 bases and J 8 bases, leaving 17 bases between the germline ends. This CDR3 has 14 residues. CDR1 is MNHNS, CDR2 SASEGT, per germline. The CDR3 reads CASRGDMGSDEQFF. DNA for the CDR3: TGTGCCAGCAGGGGAGACATGGGAAGCGATGAGCAGTTCTTC.

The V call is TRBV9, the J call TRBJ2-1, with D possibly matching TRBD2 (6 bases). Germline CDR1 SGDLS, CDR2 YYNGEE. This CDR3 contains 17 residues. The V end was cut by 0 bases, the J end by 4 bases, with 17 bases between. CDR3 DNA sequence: TGTGCCAGCAGCGTAGAAGGTGGGCGGGATCCTTACAATGAGCAGTTCTTC. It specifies CASSVEGGRDPYNEQFF.

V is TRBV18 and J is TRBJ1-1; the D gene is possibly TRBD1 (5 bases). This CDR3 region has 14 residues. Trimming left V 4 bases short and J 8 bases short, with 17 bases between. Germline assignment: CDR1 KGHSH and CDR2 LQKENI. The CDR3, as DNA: TGTGCCAGCTCACTTAGACAGATAACACTGGAAGCTTTCTTT. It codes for CASSLRQITLEAFF.

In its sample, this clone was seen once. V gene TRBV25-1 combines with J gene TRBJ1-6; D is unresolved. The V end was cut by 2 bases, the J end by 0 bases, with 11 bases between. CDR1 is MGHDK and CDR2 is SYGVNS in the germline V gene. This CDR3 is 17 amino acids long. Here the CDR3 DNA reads TGTGCCAGCAGTGAACGAACCCTGAGCTCCTATAATTCACCCCTCCACTTT. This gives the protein CASSERTLSSYNSPLHF.

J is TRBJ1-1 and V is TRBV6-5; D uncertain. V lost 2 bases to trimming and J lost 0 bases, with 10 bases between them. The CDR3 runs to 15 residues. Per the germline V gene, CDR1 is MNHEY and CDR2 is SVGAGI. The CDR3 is CASSYVASLNTEAFF. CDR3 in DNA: TGTGCCAGCAGTTACGTTGCCTCCCTGAACACTGAAGCTTTCTTT.

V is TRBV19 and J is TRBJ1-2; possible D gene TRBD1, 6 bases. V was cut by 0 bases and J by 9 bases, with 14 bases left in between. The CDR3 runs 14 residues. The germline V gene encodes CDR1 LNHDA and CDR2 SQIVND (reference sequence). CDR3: CASSIEGQPRRYTF. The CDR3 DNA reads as TGTGCCAGTAGTATAGAAGGACAGCCTCGGCGCTACACCTTC.

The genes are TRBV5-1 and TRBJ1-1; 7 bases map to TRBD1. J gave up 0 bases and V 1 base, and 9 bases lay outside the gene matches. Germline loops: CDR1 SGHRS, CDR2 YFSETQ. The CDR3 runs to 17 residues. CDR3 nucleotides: TGCGCCAGCAGCTTGCCTTTTGGACAGGCGATGAACACTGAAGCTTTCTTT. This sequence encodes CASSLPFGQAMNTEAFF.

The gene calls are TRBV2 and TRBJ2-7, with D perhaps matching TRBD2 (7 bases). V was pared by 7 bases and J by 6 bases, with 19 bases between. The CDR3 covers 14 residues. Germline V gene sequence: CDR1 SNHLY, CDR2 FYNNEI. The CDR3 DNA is TGTGCCAGCACCCTCCCGGGGGGCGAAGGCGAGCAGTACTTC. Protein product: CASTLPGGEGEQYF. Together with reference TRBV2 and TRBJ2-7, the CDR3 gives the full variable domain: EPEVTQTPSHQVTQMGQEVILRCVPISNHLYFYWYRQILGQKVEFLVSFYNNEISEKSEIFDDQFSVERPDGSNFTLKIRSTKLEDSAMYFCASTLPGGEGEQYFGPGTRLTVT.

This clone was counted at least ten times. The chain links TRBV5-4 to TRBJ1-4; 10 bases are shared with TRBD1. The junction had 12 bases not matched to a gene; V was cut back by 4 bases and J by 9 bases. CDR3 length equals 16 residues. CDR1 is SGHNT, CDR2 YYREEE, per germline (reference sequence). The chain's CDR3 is CASSVSTGTGVKKLFF. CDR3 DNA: TGTGCCAGCAGCGTCTCGACCGGGACAGGGGTTAAAAAACTGTTTTTT.

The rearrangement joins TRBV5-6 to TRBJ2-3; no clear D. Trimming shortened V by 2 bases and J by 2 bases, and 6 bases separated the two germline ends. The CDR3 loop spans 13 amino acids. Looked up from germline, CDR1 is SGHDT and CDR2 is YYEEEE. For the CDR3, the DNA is TGTGCCAGCAGCTTTAAGTCCACAGATACGCAGTATTTT. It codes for CASSFKSTDTQYF.

CDR3 protein: CASSDRALNTEAFF. In DNA form, the CDR3 reads TGTGCCAGCAGTGACAGGGCGTTGAACACTGAAGCTTTCTTT. J is TRBJ1-1 and V is TRBV6-5, with TRBD1 identical over 7 bases. The CDR3 length is 14 residues. V lost 5 bases and J lost 0; bases outside the gene matches: 3. Germline assignment: CDR1 MNHEY and CDR2 SVGAGI.

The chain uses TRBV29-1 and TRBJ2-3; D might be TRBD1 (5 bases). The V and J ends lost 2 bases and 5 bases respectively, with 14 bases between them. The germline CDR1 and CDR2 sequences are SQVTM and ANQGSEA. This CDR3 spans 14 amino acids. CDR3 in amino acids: CSVERMDNGDTQYF. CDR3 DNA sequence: TGCAGCGTTGAAAGGATGGACAATGGAGATACGCAGTATTTT.

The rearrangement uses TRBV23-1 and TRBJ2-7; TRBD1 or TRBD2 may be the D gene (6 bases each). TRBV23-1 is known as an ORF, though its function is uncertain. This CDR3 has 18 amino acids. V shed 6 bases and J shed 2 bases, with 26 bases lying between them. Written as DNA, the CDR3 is TGCGCCAGCAGGGCACTCGGGGACTTTTGGTGGGGGCCCTACGAGCAGTACTTC. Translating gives CASRALGDFWWGPYEQYF.

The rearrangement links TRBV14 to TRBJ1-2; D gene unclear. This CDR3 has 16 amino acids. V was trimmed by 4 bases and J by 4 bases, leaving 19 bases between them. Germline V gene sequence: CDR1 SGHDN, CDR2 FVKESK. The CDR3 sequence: CASSPSGRTPGYGYTF. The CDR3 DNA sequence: TGTGCCAGCAGCCCCTCGGGCAGGACCCCTGGCTATGGCTACACCTTC.

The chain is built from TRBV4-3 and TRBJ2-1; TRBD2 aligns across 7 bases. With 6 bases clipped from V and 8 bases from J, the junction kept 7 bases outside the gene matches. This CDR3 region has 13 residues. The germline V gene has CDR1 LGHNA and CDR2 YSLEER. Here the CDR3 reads CASRPGRGDEQFF. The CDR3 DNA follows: TGCGCCAGCAGACCGGGGAGGGGCGATGAGCAGTTCTTC.

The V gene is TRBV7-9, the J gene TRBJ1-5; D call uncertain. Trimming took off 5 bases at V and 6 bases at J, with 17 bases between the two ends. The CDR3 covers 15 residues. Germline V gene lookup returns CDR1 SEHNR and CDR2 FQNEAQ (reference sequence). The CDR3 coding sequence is TGTGCCAGCAGCGACCGGACTGTTTCGGGTCAGCCCCAGCATTTT. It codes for CASSDRTVSGQPQHF.

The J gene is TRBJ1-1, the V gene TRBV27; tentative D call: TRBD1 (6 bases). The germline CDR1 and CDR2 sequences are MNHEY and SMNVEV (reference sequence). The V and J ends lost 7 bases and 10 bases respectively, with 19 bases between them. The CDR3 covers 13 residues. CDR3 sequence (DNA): TGTGCCAGCACCCAGGGGCGGGAAGGACGAGCTTTCTTT. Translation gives CASTQGREGRAFF.

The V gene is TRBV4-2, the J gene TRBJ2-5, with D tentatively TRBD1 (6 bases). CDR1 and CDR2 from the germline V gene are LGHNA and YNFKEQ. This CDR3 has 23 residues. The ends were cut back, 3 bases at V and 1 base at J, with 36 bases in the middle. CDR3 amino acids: CASSQAQGLLGTTNTPSQETQYF. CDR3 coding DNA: TGTGCCAGCAGCCAGGCACAGGGTCTCTTGGGCACTACCAATACCCCCTCCCAAGAGACCCAGTACTTC.

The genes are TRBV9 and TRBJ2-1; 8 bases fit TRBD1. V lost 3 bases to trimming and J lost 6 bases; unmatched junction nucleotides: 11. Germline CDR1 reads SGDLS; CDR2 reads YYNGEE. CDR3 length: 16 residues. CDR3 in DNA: TGTGCCAGCAGCGCCCTAGCCCGGACAGGGTCCAATGAGCAGTTCTTC. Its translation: CASSALARTGSNEQFF.